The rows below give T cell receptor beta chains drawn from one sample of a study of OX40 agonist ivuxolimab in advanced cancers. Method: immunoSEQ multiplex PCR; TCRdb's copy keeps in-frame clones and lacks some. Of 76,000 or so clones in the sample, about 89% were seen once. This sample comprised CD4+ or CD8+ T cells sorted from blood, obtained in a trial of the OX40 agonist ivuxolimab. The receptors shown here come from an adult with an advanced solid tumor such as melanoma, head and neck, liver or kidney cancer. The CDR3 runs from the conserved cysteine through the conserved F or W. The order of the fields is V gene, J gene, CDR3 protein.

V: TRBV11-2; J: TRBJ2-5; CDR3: CASSGFDRGEETQYF
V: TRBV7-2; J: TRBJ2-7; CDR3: CASSLGVWGEQYF
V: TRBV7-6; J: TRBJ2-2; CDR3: CASSLEGSGSPTGELFF
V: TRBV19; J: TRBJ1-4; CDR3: CASSIGLGRNEKLFF
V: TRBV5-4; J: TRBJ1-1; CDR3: CASNVGVNTEAFF
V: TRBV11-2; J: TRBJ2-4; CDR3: CASSPSRPLRGAKNIQYF
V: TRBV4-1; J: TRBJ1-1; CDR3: CASSPRGSGTEAFF
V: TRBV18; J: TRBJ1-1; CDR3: CASSPGLGNTEAFF
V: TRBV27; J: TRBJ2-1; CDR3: CASKRGGNEQFF
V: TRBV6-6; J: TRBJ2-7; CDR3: CASSANRYEQYF
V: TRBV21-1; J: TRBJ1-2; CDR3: CASSGGWDSRNYGYTF
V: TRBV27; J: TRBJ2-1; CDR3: CASSLLGGYSYNEQFF
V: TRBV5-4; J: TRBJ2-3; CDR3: CASSPAGYDTQYF
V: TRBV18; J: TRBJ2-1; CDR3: CASSQNRGPGVF
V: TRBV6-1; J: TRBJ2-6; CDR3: CASSDGRVGPEANVLTF
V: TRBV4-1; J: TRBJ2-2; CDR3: CASSQEIPATSHTGELFF
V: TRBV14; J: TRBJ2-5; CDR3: CASSQDWASGPQETQYF
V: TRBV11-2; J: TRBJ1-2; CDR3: CASSPHPTASYGYTF
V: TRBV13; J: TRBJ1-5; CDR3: CASSFSGTGVNGSNQPQHF
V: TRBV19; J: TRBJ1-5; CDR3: CASKFGRLGQPQHF
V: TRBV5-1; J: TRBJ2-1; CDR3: CASSLDLSGYNEQFF
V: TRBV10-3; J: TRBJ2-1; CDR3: CAISGRDRNSKGGSYNEQFF
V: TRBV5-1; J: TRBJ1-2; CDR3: CASSLEGTGLYGYTF
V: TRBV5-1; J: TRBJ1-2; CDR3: CASTATGGIGYGYTF
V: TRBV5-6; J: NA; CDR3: CASSGGLTSFYEQYF
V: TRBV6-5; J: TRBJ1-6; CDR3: CASSLLRTADSPLHF
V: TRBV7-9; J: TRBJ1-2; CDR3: CASSFLGTDGYTF
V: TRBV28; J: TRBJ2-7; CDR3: CASRPPHHRSYEQYF
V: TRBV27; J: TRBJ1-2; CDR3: CASSSFGQGLQFGYTF
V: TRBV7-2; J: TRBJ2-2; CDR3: CASSFGGHANTGELFF
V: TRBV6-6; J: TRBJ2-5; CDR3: CASSYSILAYQETQYF
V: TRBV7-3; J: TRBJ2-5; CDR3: CASSFIQGQEKETQYF
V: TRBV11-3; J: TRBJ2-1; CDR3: CASSSRVAQREQFF
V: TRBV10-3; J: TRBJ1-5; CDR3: CAISEPGVPQHF
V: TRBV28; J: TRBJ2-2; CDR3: CASSAFDWTNTGELFF
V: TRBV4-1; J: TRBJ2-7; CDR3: CASSQEGQGFLGNEQYF
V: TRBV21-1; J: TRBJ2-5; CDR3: CASSVYRAEETQYF
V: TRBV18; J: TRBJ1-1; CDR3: CASSPPPAQNTEAFF
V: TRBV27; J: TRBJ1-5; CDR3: CASSSQFVDQPQHF
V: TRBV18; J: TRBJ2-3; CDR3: CASSLRLAGDSDTQYF
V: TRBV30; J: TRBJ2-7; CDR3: CAWSVLGGGREQYF
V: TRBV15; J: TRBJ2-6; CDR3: CATSREGAGANVLTF
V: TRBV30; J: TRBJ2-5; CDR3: CAWTESSGETQYF
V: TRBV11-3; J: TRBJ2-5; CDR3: CASSLATGLYF
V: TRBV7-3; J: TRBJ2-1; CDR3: CASSLAGAGGVEQFF
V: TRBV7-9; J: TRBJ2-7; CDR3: CASSLAGRQYEQYF
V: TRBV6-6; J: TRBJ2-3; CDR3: CASTYVGSSTDTQYF
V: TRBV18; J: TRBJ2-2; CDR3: CASSPGQGASGELFF
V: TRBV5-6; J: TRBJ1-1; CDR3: CASSSLQGNTEAFF
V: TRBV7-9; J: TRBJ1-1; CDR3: CASSPMGPEAFF